These 9 T cell receptor delta chains came from one sample sequenced in a study of gamma-delta T cells after stem cell transplantation. TCRdb redid the clone calls on the RT-PCR reads with CATT. The sample gives roughly 1,300 delta-chain clones, more than 15% of which show up once; 27% is in the top ten. Material for sequencing was gamma-delta T cells. These receptor sequences come from a human donor. It is not recorded whose cells these are; they may come from a transplant donor.

To note about this clone: The junction shows a germline mismatch at one end, possibly a read error. The chain couples TRDV2 to TRDJ3; TRDD3 aligns across 10 bases. The CDR3 is made up of 22 amino acids. Per germline, CDR1 GEAIGNYY and CDR2 EKD. CDR3 protein: CARDRLPKTGGSDSWDTRQMFF. The CDR3 DNA sequence: TGTGCCCGTGACAGACTTCCTAAGACTGGGGGATCGGACTCCTGGGACACCCGACAGATGTTTTTC.

This clone was counted between two and nine times. Since a far larger clone is one base different, this is likely a read error. The chain links TRDV2 to TRDJ1; 13 nucleotides match TRDD3. Germline assignment: CDR1 GEAIGNYY and CDR2 EKD. Trimming took 3 bases from V and 3 from J; bases not matched to a gene: 15. The CDR3 sequence is 19 residues long. CDR3: CACDSLLGDTQVMADKLIF. The DNA of the CDR3 is TGTGCCTGTGACTCTCTACTGGGGGATACGCAGGTGATGGCCGATAAACTCATCTTT.

This clone was seen a few times. A much larger clone sits a single nucleotide away, making a read error possible. The gene calls are TRDV2 and TRDJ1; tentative D call: TRDD3 (5 bases). The germline CDR1 and CDR2 sequences are GEAIGNYY and EKD. This CDR3 is built from 15 residues. This CDR3 is CACNTVGIRTDKLIF. CDR3 DNA sequence: TGTGCCTGTAACACCGTAGGGATCCGGACCGATAAACTCATCTTT.

The V and J genes are TRDV2 and TRDJ1, with 9 bases aligning to TRDD3. The CDR3 loop spans 20 amino acids. The V segment lost 0 bases and the J segment 2 bases; nucleotides outside the gene matches: 18. Germline V gene lookup returns CDR1 GEAIGNYY and CDR2 EKD. The CDR3, as DNA: TGTGCCTGTGACACCCTTCCTGGAGGGGATACGCCCGGTAGAACCGATAAACTCATCTTT. Its protein is CACDTLPGGDTPGRTDKLIF.

The J gene is TRDJ1, the V gene TRDV2; D is unclear. The CDR3 totals 14 residues. Germline CDR1 reads GEAIGNYY; CDR2 reads EKD. The ends were cut back, 1 base at V and 1 base at J, with 9 bases in the middle. The CDR3: CACDTLSSTDKLIF. The CDR3, as DNA: TGTGCCTGTGACACTTTATCGAGCACCGATAAACTCATCTTT.

The rearrangement links TRDV2 to TRDJ1; D may be TRDD3 (5 bases). The V end lost 3 bases, the J end lost 8 bases, and 21 bases lay between the germline ends. The CDR3 runs 15 residues. Germline-derived CDR1 and CDR2 are GEAIGNYY and EKD. CDR3 loop: CACDPLGDSFRKLIF. The CDR3 coding sequence is TGTGCCTGTGACCCTCTTGGGGACTCTTTCCGGAAACTCATCTTT.

The chain joins TRDV2 to TRDJ3, with 7 bases that match TRDD3. Germline lookup yields CDR1 GEAIGNYY and CDR2 EKD. The CDR3 extends over 19 amino acids. Germline trimming cut 3 bases from V and 0 bases from J; bases unmatched to any gene: 10. The CDR3 nucleotides are TGTGCCTGTGACCCGACGGGATACACTAGCTCCTGGGACACCCGACAGATGTTTTTC. This codes for CACDPTGYTSSWDTRQMFF.

By frequency in the sample, this clone is large. The chain combines TRDV2 with TRDJ1; TRDD3 aligns across 8 bases. The germline gives CDR1 GEAIGNYY, CDR2 EKD. J lost 0 bases, V lost 4 bases, and 18 bases had no gene match. The CDR3 runs to 19 residues. CDR3 DNA: TGTGCCTGTGAGCGACTCTACACCCCTGGGGGACCGCACACCGATAAACTCATCTTT. It is translated as CACERLYTPGGPHTDKLIF.

Worth noting for this clone: This sequence may be a read error, since a much larger clone differs from it by one base. The chain links TRDV2 to TRDJ1; D is uncertain. Germline V CDR1 and CDR2: GEAIGNYY, EKD. The CDR3 spans 14 residues. The V end was cut by 0 bases, the J end by 0 bases, with 7 bases between. DNA of the CDR3: TGTGCCTGTGACACCCTATGGGACACCGATAAACTCATCTTT. Translated: CACDTLWDTDKLIF.